Included here is one TCR beta chain sequence, with context. What it binds is unknown. The same CDR3 also results from other DNA sequences found in this sample. The CDR3 extends over 15 amino acids. V lost 0 bases to trimming and J lost 3 bases, with 12 bases between them. The V gene's germline CDR1 is MNHEY and CDR2 SMNVEV (reference sequence). The PCR made use of 60 Vbeta and 13 Jbeta primers. Clones were sequenced by immunoSEQ multiplex PCR, and TCRdb holds only the in-frame ones, with some missing. The sample contains roughly 220,000 clones, roughly three quarters of which appear only once. The data were obtained in a study of cytomegalovirus exposure and HLA in healthy donors. General study points: When the data were analyzed later, several of the most significant clusters appeared to be linked to common viral pathogens. While the bulk of TCR sequences proved rare, some public TCRs turned up in many donors.

The chain has TRBV27 and TRBJ2-7, with D perhaps TRBD1 (6 bases). The clonotype comes from a man aged 45 to 65 in good health and CMV-seronegative. The sample taken for sequencing was PBMCs. Written as DNA, the CDR3 is TGTGCCAGCAGTTTATCCCCCACAGGGAACTACGAGCAGTACTTC. Its translation is CASSLSPTGNYEQYF.